This T cell receptor beta chain is drawn from a study of blood T cell repertoires in COVID-19. Enrolled through a virtual design, the participants were between about 18 and 100 years of age and came from fewer than 30 US areas. Donors in Cohort 3 who had recovered were those with two negative PCRs, healthcare professional clearance, or resolution of their symptoms. The CDR3 has 12 amino acids. V lost 5 bases to trimming and J lost 12 bases, with 15 bases between them. Germline CDR1 reads SEHNR; CDR2 reads FQNEAQ (reference sequence). Libraries were prepared by immunoSEQ multiplex PCR; TCRdb keeps only in-frame clonotypes and omits some of them. The data hold 150,000 to 200,000 clones, with 80% observed a single time.

Source material: PBMCs or T cells enriched from blood (not recorded which). The chain has TRBV7-9 and TRBJ2-3, with D perhaps TRBD1 (5 bases). The receptor was derived from a man aged 35 to 55 who had recovered from COVID-19. The CDR3 loop is CASSPGYGLQYF. Written as DNA, the CDR3 is TGTGCCAGCAGCCCAGGGTACGGGCTTCAGTATTTT.